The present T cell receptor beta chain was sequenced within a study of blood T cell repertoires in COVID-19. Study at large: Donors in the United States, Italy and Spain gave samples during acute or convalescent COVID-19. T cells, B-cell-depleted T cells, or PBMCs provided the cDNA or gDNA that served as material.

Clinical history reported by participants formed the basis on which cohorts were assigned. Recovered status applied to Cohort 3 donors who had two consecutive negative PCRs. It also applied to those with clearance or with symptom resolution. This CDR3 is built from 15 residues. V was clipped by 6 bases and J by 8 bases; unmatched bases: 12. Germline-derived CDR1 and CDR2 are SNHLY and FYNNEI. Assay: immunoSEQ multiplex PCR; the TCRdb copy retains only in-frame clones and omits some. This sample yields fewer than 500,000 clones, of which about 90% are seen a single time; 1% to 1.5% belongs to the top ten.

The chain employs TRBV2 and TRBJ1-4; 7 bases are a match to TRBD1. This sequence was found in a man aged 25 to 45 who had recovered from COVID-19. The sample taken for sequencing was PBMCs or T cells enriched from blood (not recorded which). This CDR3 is CASRTWTDREEKLFF. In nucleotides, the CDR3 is TGTGCCAGCAGAACCTGGACTGACAGGGAGGAAAAACTGTTTTTT.